This is a list of T cell receptor beta chains from one sample in a study of blood T cell repertoires in COVID-19. Produced via immunoSEQ multiplex PCR; TCRdb's table is partial and in-frame only. The table records 200,000 to 250,000 clones, 86% of them present only once. Material: peripheral blood. These TCRs come from a young woman who had recovered from COVID-19. The CDR3 runs from the conserved cysteine through the conserved F or W. The D gene is left open where the match is weak. Only part of the rows carry a size: once, few, many, or a class if the clone is expanded.

>-|TRBJ2-7|TRBD1|TRBV7-9
TGTGCCAGCAGCTTACCGCGACGGGACAGGGGGGGCGAGCAGTACTTC
CASSLPRRDRGGEQYF
>-|TRBJ2-7|-|TRBV7-9
TGTGCCAGCACCCCCAGGGCCTCCTACGAGCAGTACTTC
CASTPRASYEQYF
>-|TRBJ2-1|-|TRBV6-5
TGTGCCACCAAGTTAAACAGGGATTGGAACAATGAGCAGTTCTTC
CATKLNRDWNNEQFF
>-|TRBJ2-1|TRBD2|TRBV3-1/TRBV3-2
TGTGCCAGCAGCCAAGTAAGCGGGGGGCTAAGTCAGTTCTTC
CASSQVSGGLSQFF
>few|TRBJ1-2|TRBD1|TRBV27
TGTGCCAGCAGTACGCGGGACAGGGTTGTTGGCTACACCTTC
CASSTRDRVVGYTF
>-|TRBJ1-4|-|TRBV7-2
TGTGCCAGCAGCGGAGATTCAGGGCGTGAAAAACTGTTTTTT
CASSGDSGREKLFF
>-|TRBJ2-3|-|TRBV6-4
TGTGCCAGCAGTGCCGGGAGCACAGATACGCAGTATTTT
CASSAGSTDTQYF
>-|TRBJ2-5|TRBD1|TRBV6-6
TGTGCCAGCAGTTTCCCGGGACAGGCGAGGGAGACCCAGTACTTC
CASSFPGQARETQYF
>-|TRBJ1-5|-|TRBV18
TGTGCCAGCTCACCCTCAGGGCAAGGTCAGCCCCAGCATTTT
CASSPSGQGQPQHF
>-|TRBJ1-4|-|TRBV14
TGTGCCAGCAGCCTAGACCTCCCGGGACTCGGAGAAAAACTGTTTTTT
CASSLDLPGLGEKLFF
>-|TRBJ2-6|TRBD1|TRBV5-1
TGCGCCAGCAGCCCGGGACAGGTCTCCTACGAAAACCCCTCTGGGGCCAACGTCCTGACTTTC
CASSPGQVSYENPSGANVLTF
>once|TRBJ2-7|-|TRBV3-1/TRBV3-2
TGTGCCAGCAGCCAAACCAGTTGGCCCAAGCAGTACTTC
CASSQTSWPKQYF
>-|TRBJ1-1|TRBD1|TRBV10-3
TGTGCCATCAGGACAGGGCGGACTGAAGCTTTCTTT
CAIRTGRTEAFF
>-|TRBJ1-3|TRBD1|TRBV27
TGTGCCAGCAGTTTGGCAGGGGGAGGCCGAAACACCATATATTTT
CASSLAGGGRNTIYF
>-|TRBJ2-7|-|TRBV13
TGTGCCAGCAGCTTCGGGGAAAACTACGAGCAGTACTTC
CASSFGENYEQYF
>-|TRBJ2-3|TRBD2|TRBV28
TGTGCCAGCAGTGTACTAGCGGGGGGGTTCACAGATACGCAGTATTTT
CASSVLAGGFTDTQYF
>-|TRBJ2-7|-|TRBV9
TGTGCCAGCAACCAGGGGCTAGACTCCGAGCAGTACTTC
CASNQGLDSEQYF
>once|TRBJ1-1|-|TRBV29-1
TGCAGCGTTGAACAGGGGAACACTGAAGCTTTCTTT
CSVEQGNTEAFF
>-|TRBJ1-2|TRBD1|TRBV19
TGTGCCAGTAGTATAAATAATCAAGGGGGCCGTGGCTACACCTTC
CASSINNQGGRGYTF
>-|TRBJ2-7|-|TRBV27
TGTGCCAGCAGTTTCATTTTCCGGAGGGAGCAGTACTTC
CASSFIFRREQYF
>-|TRBJ2-6|TRBD1|TRBV27
TGTGCCAGCAGTCGGAGGGACAGGTCCGGGGCCAACGTCCTGACTTTC
CASSRRDRSGANVLTF
>-|TRBJ2-7|-|TRBV20-1
TGCAGTGCTGTACAGGGCTACGAGCAGTACTTC
CSAVQGYEQYF
>-|TRBJ1-6|-|TRBV4-2
TGTGCCAGCAGCCAAGATAGCGGGGATTCACCCCTCCACTTT
CASSQDSGDSPLHF
>-|TRBJ2-2|TRBD1|TRBV19
TGTGCCAGTAGAAGGACAGGGACCGGGGAGCTGTTTTTT
CASRRTGTGELFF